The source of this T cell receptor beta chain is a study of cytomegalovirus exposure and HLA in healthy donors. V gave up 6 bases and J gave up 8 bases, with 13 bases separating them. Germline CDR1 is MNHNY and CDR2 is SVGAGI (reference sequence). The CDR3 extends over 13 amino acids. 60 Vbeta and 13 Jbeta primers were used in PCR. Sequencing used immunoSEQ multiplex PCR; TCRdb keeps in-frame clones, though not all of them. The sample carries 190,000 or so clones, about 80% recorded once. Sequenced sample: PBMCs. The chain links TRBV6-6 to TRBJ1-4; D gene ambiguous. The receptor was isolated from a woman aged 45-65 years in good health and CMV-seropositive. DNA for the CDR3: TGTGCCAGCAGGGGAGGAGCGGGGGAAAAACTGTTTTTT. It translates to CASRGGAGEKLFF.